Listed below are T cell receptor beta chains from one sample, sequenced in a study of beta chain features in type 1 diabetes. Sequencing was performed with immunoSEQ multiplex PCR; in TCRdb, only in-frame clones are kept and a portion is missing. The sample has under 250,000 clones, roughly 13% seen once. The material sequenced was naive CD4+ T cells from blood. The origin of the receptors is a woman aged 40 to 49 in good health. The CDR3 runs from the conserved cysteine through the conserved F or W. D genes are given only for firm matches.

>.|15|TRBV5-1
CASSQGGVPTGELFF
>TRBD1|16|TRBV5-1
CASSLEVRDREGKLFF
>TRBD1|12|TRBV10-2
CASRDRGYEQYF
>.|15|TRBV6-5
CASNPRGGSSYEQYF
>TRBD2|15|TRBV7-2
CASRPAGGATGELFF
>.|14|TRBV27
CASSLTGLGEKLFF
>.|16|TRBV19
CASSKQGLPSTDTQYF
>TRBD1|14|TRBV19
CASSIGQGNTEAFF
>.|14|TRBV2
CASSEAVGVGEQYF
>.|13|TRBV2
CASSQGRNQPQHF
>.|13|TRBV10-3
CAIRQASEDTQYF